Shown below are 31 T cell receptor beta chains from a single sample sequenced in a study of control samples from healthy donors and cancer patients (dated by TCRdb to 2018 to 2020). The library was obtained by the immunoSEQ multiplex PCR assay. As stored in TCRdb, this immuneACCESS dataset retains in-frame rearrangements with V and J assigned. A fraction of the clones does not appear; measured against another copy, unresolved V genes explain less than half of the discrepancy, and the remainder lacks a known reason. Counted in this sample were about 86,000 clones; 70% to 90% of them appeared once. Of the sample, about 8.6% falls within the top ten clones. The sample was PBMCs. The receptor set was obtained from a woman aged 45-59 years with colorectal cancer.

This clone appeared a single time. This rearrangement joins TRBV4-1 to TRBJ2-3, with TRBD2 identical over 9 bases. CDR1 MGHRA and CDR2 YSYEKL come from the germline V gene. V shed 6 bases and J 2 bases; nucleotides not matched to a gene: 3. This CDR3 spans 14 amino acids. The DNA of the CDR3 is TGCGCCAGCAGACGCGGGGGGGTCACAGATACGCAGTATTTT. Translation: CASRRGGVTDTQYF.

This sequence joins TRBV19 and TRBJ1-5; 8 positions match TRBD1. V trimming: 2 bases; J trimming: 2 bases; junction bases outside the gene matches: 8. Germline CDR1 and CDR2: LNHDA and SQIVND (reference sequence). CDR3 size: 17 residues. CDR3 sequence reads: CASSIMGATGGNQPQHF. DNA of the CDR3: TGTGCCAGTAGTATAATGGGCGCGACAGGGGGCAATCAGCCCCAGCATTTT.

The rearrangement links TRBV28 to TRBJ1-5, with D hard to call. Germline assignment: CDR1 MDHEN and CDR2 SYDVKM. The V end was cut by 3 bases, the J end by 6 bases, with 9 bases between. The CDR3 runs to 13 residues. CDR3 nucleotides: TGTGCCAGCAGTTTGCTCGCACCTCAGCCCCAGCATTTT. Its protein product is CASSLLAPQPQHF. The full variable domain, completed using reference TRBV28 and TRBJ1-5, is DVKVTQSSRYLVKRTGEKVFLECVQDMDHENMFWYRQDPGLGLRLIYFSYDVKMKEKGDIPEGYSVSREKKERFSLILESASTNQTSMYLCASSLLAPQPQHFGDGTRLSIL.

This chain joins TRBV5-1 and TRBJ2-1; 7 bases match TRBD1. The CDR3 is made up of 14 amino acids. V lost 4 bases and J lost 4; bases outside the gene matches: 5. CDR1 and CDR2 (germline): SGHRS, YFSETQ. The CDR3 DNA sequence: TGCGCCAGCAGCCCCGGGGACAGTTACAATGAGCAGTTCTTC. Its translation is CASSPGDSYNEQFF.

This clone was recorded a few times. The V call is TRBV4-1, the J call TRBJ1-5, with D possibly matching TRBD1 (6 bases). V was trimmed by 4 bases and J by 3 bases, leaving 13 bases between them. The germline CDR1 and CDR2 sequences are MGHRA and YSYEKL. The CDR3 consists of 15 residues. CDR3 DNA sequence: TGCGCCAGCAGCCGGGACAACCTCCCCAATCAGCCCCAGCATTTT. The encoded protein is CASSRDNLPNQPQHF.

J is TRBJ1-3 and V is TRBV6-5, with 7 bases aligning to TRBD1. The trim removed 6 bases at V and 4 bases at J, leaving 6 bases unmatched. Germline CDR1 reads MNHEY; CDR2 reads SVGAGI. CDR3 size: 14 residues. CDR3 sequence (DNA): TGTGCCAGCAGCCGTACAGGGGACGGAAACACCATATATTTT. This translates into CASSRTGDGNTIYF.

This rearrangement joins TRBV28 to TRBJ1-2, with D possibly being TRBD1 (5 bases). CDR1 and CDR2 from the germline V gene are MDHEN and SYDVKM. V was clipped by 3 bases and J by 4 bases, with 9 bases between them. The CDR3 totals 13 residues. This CDR3 reads CASSFAGRYGYTF. The CDR3 nucleotides read TGTGCCAGCAGTTTTGCGGGACGCTATGGCTACACCTTC.

The chain recombines TRBV7-9 with TRBJ1-1; 8 nucleotides align to TRBD1. Germline assignment: CDR1 SEHNR and CDR2 FQNEAQ (reference sequence). The CDR3 runs 16 residues. The trim removed 5 bases at V and 0 bases at J, leaving 8 bases unmatched. CDR3: CASSPKGGQVNTEAFF. DNA of the CDR3: TGTGCCAGCAGCCCTAAGGGGGGACAGGTGAACACTGAAGCTTTCTTT.

V and J are TRBV28 and TRBJ1-4, with a weak D call TRBD1 (5 bases). Between the trimmed V and J ends, which lost 6 bases and 7 bases, there was a span of 15 bases. The germline V gene has CDR1 MDHEN and CDR2 SYDVKM. This CDR3 has 14 amino acids. Written as DNA, the CDR3 is TGTGCCAGCAGGAAACAGGCCTTCGGTGAAAAACTGTTTTTT. As protein: CASRKQAFGEKLFF.

V usage is TRBV10-3 and J usage is TRBJ1-1, with a weak D call TRBD1 (5 bases). Germline values: CDR1 ENHRY, CDR2 SYGVKD. The CDR3 spans 14 residues. V lost 4 bases and J lost 3, with 12 bases in between. This CDR3 is CAISAGGKDTEAFF. The CDR3 nucleotides read TGTGCCATCAGTGCCGGGGGGAAGGACACTGAAGCTTTCTTT.

V usage is TRBV6-2 or TRBV6-3 and J usage is TRBJ2-2; D remains unclear. The CDR3 spans 15 residues. Between the trimmed V and J ends, which lost 5 bases and 3 bases, there was a span of 13 bases. CDR1 is MNHEY, CDR2 SVGEGT, per germline. Written as DNA, the CDR3 is TGTGCCAGCAGTCGACTGAAGACGGACACCGGGGAGCTGTTTTTT. It translates to CASSRLKTDTGELFF.

The CDR3 protein is CASSKRQNYEQYV. The DNA for the CDR3 is TGTGCCAGCAGCAAAAGACAGAACTACGAGCAGTACGTC. This chain links TRBV5-8 with TRBJ2-7; maybe TRBD1 (5 bases). CDR3 length: 13 residues. From germline, CDR1 is SGHTS and CDR2 YDEGEE. Trimming cost V 4 bases and J 3 bases, with 11 bases left between them.

V usage is TRBV4-1 and J usage is TRBJ1-2; no firm D call. V was cut by 1 base and J by 0 bases, with 6 bases left in between. The CDR3 is made up of 14 amino acids. Germline values: CDR1 MGHRA, CDR2 YSYEKL. The CDR3 DNA is TGCGCCAGCAGCCAAGGGAAGACTAACTATGGCTACACCTTC. Its protein is CASSQGKTNYGYTF.

J is TRBJ1-2 and V is TRBV10-2; TRBD1 is a possible D gene (5 bases). V gave up 10 bases and J gave up 5 bases, with 17 bases separating them. Germline values: CDR1 WSHSY, CDR2 SAAADI. The CDR3 is 13 residues long. CDR3 nucleotides: TGCGCCACCAGAAACGGACATGAGTATGGCTACACCTTC. Amino acid sequence: CATRNGHEYGYTF.

This chain connects TRBV5-6 to TRBJ1-3; D is unclear. V was shortened by 1 base and J by 4 bases, with 6 bases between the two germline ends. The CDR3 sequence is 13 residues long. The germline CDR1 and CDR2 sequences are SGHDT and YYEEEE. CDR3: CASSLFEGNTIYF. The CDR3 DNA sequence: TGTGCCAGCAGCTTGTTTGAAGGAAACACCATATATTTT.

The chain joins TRBV5-6 to TRBJ2-3, with D maybe TRBD1 (6 bases). The CDR3 covers 15 residues. V was pared by 5 bases and J by 9 bases, with 22 bases between. Germline assignment: CDR1 SGHDT and CDR2 YYEEEE. The CDR3 sequence is CASRSWGPSVGTQYF. The CDR3 DNA sequence: TGTGCCAGCAGGTCTTGGGGGCCATCCGTAGGAACGCAGTATTTT.

The chain couples TRBV12-3 or TRBV12-4 to TRBJ1-2; D might be TRBD1 (5 bases). Trimming took 1 base from V and 8 from J, leaving 11 bases between them. The CDR3 spans 13 residues. The CDR3 DNA reads as TGTGCCAGCAGTTTAGTAGGGGTGGACGGCTACACCTTC. This sequence encodes CASSLVGVDGYTF.

The gene calls are TRBV12-3 or TRBV12-4 and TRBJ2-1; D is perhaps TRBD1 (5 bases). CDR3 size: 12 residues. The V end was cut by 5 bases, the J end by 7 bases, with 9 bases between. CDR3 nucleotides: TGTGCCAGCAGTAACACAGGAAATGAGCAGTTCTTC. This gives the protein CASSNTGNEQFF.

This chain uses TRBV4-3 with TRBJ1-5, with D possibly TRBD1 on 6 matching bases. Trimming stripped 1 base from V and 4 bases from J, with 11 bases between. The CDR3 has 15 amino acids. The V gene's germline CDR1 is LGHNA and CDR2 YSLEER. As DNA, the CDR3 is TGCGCCAGCAGCCAAGGAGGGGGAACTAATCAGCCCCAGCATTTT. Translation: CASSQGGGTNQPQHF.

This chain uses TRBV14 with TRBJ2-2, with TRBD1 matching 9 bases. The trim removed 0 bases at V and 5 bases at J, leaving 7 bases unmatched. There are 17 residues in the CDR3. Germline V gives CDR1 SGHDN, CDR2 FVKESK. CDR3 nucleotides: TGTGCCAGCAGCCAAGATGGGCCGGACAGGGGAACCGGGGAGCTGTTTTTT. Protein: CASSQDGPDRGTGELFF.

The chain uses TRBV27 and TRBJ1-2, with D perhaps TRBD1 (6 bases). This CDR3 is built from 15 residues. Germline V gene sequence: CDR1 MNHEY, CDR2 SMNVEV (reference sequence). Deletions cut 0 bases from V and 5 bases from J, with 13 bases between. In DNA form, the CDR3 reads TGTGCCAGCAGTTTATCCATGGACAGCCTTTATGGCTACACCTTC. It specifies CASSLSMDSLYGYTF.

The CDR3 loop is CASSQPTGANGYTF. The CDR3 coding sequence is TGCGCCAGCAGCCAACCGACAGGGGCGAATGGCTACACCTTC. This sequence joins TRBV4-1 and TRBJ1-2; 8 bases fit TRBD1. Per the germline V gene, CDR1 is MGHRA and CDR2 is YSYEKL. This CDR3 is 14 amino acids long. The J segment lost 6 bases and the V segment lost 2 bases, leaving 5 bases of the junction unmatched.

The rearrangement links TRBV30 to TRBJ1-2; unclear D gene. Germline CDR1 GTSNPN, CDR2 SVGIG (reference sequence). The V gene lost 3 bases and the J gene lost 4 bases, with 6 bases spanning the gap. This CDR3 comprises 11 residues. The CDR3: CAWSWGYGYTF. The CDR3, as DNA: TGTGCCTGGAGCTGGGGCTATGGCTACACCTTC.

This chain joins TRBV5-6 and TRBJ2-2; no firm D call. V was pared by 0 bases and J by 4 bases, with 4 bases between. The CDR3 has 13 residues. Germline-derived CDR1 and CDR2 are SGHDT and YYEEEE. CDR3 sequence reads: CASSLASTGELFF. In DNA form, the CDR3 reads TGTGCCAGCAGCTTGGCGAGCACCGGGGAGCTGTTTTTT.

About this clone: Other DNA sequences of this sample code for an identical CDR3. This chain connects TRBV30 to TRBJ1-2, with D maybe TRBD1 (5 bases). Per the germline V gene, CDR1 is GTSNPN and CDR2 is SVGIG (reference sequence). Deletions cut 0 bases from V and 6 bases from J, with 5 bases between. This CDR3 is built from 11 residues. As DNA, the CDR3 is TGTGCCTGGAGTGTAGGGGATGGCTACACCTTC. This codes for CAWSVGDGYTF. The full variable domain, rest sourced from reference TRBV30 and TRBJ1-2, is SQTIHQWPATLVQPVGSPLSLECTVEGTSNPNLYWYRQAAGRGLQLLFYSVGIGQISSEVPQNLSASRPQDRQFILSSKKLLLSDSGFYLCAWSVGDGYTFGSGTRLTVV.

V and J are TRBV12-5 and TRBJ1-6; 7 nucleotides align to TRBD1. From germline, CDR1 is LGHNT and CDR2 FRNRAP. CDR3 length: 14 amino acids. The V and J ends lost 7 bases and 7 bases, in that order; junction bases with no gene match: 7. As DNA, the CDR3 is TGTGCTAGTGTTCAACAGGGGTGGAATTCACCCCTCCACTTT. Translation: CASVQQGWNSPLHF.

The chain carries TRBV12-3 or TRBV12-4 and TRBJ2-6; D unclear. The CDR3 sequence is 13 residues long. V gave up 2 bases and J gave up 4 bases, with 3 bases separating them. This CDR3 is CASSLPGANVLTF. The CDR3 bases are TGTGCCAGCAGTTTACCCGGGGCCAACGTCCTGACTTTC.

The V and J genes are TRBV3-1 (or the pseudogene TRBV3-2) and TRBJ1-2; 9 nucleotides line up with TRBD1. The germline CDR1 and CDR2 sequences are LGHDT and YNNKEL (reference sequence). CDR3 length: 15 amino acids. Unmatched junction bases numbered 10, after V lost 3 bases and J lost 8 bases. This chain's CDR3 is CASSQGPGTGIGYTF. CDR3 in DNA: TGTGCCAGCAGCCAGGGTCCCGGGACAGGGATAGGCTACACCTTC.

This rearrangement joins TRBV10-2 to TRBJ2-3, with 7 positions matching TRBD2. Unmatched junction bases numbered 8, after V lost 8 bases and J lost 9 bases. CDR3 size: 12 residues. Per germline, CDR1 WSHSY and CDR2 SAAADI. CDR3 nucleotide sequence: TGCGCCAGCGCCCCGGCGGGGGAAACGCAGTATTTT. Its translation is CASAPAGETQYF.

The chain is built from TRBV7-3 and TRBJ2-3; D is undetermined. Germline V gene sequence: CDR1 SGHTA, CDR2 FQGTGA. Trimming left V 5 bases short and J 2 bases short, with 8 bases between. This CDR3 contains 13 residues. The CDR3 sequence is CASSRMATDTQYF. The CDR3 nucleotides are TGTGCCAGCAGCCGTATGGCCACAGATACGCAGTATTTT.

The chain recombines TRBV6-2 or TRBV6-3 with TRBJ2-5, with TRBD2 matching 10 bases. In germline, CDR1 is MNHEY, CDR2 SVGEGT. The ends lost 2 bases at V and 1 base at J; junction bases unmatched: 10. The length of the CDR3 is 18 residues. CDR3 loop: CASSYRRGSGGRQETQYF. Written as DNA, the CDR3 is TGTGCCAGCAGTTACAGGCGGGGTAGCGGGGGGCGCCAAGAGACCCAGTACTTC.